The 29 T cell receptor beta chains presented below share a single source sample, sequenced in a study of blood T cells in healthy people across ages. The use of a sample-barcoded 5' primer and a J-beta primer mix characterized a second PCR of roughly 7 to 11 cycles. TCRdb recomputed calls from the 5' RACE reads with MiXCR, one row per CDR3 protein. The profile shows around 870,000 distinct CDR3 sequences, under 35% of them singletons. Sequencing was performed on blood. Receptors originate from a woman aged 80 or over in good health.

The V and J genes are TRBV4-1 and TRBJ2-1; 8 positions match TRBD2. This CDR3 region has 16 residues. CDR1 is MGHRA, CDR2 YSYEKL, per germline. V gave up 3 bases and J gave up 0 bases; unmatched junction bases: 4. Here the CDR3 reads CASSHPSGSSYNEQFF. The CDR3 nucleotides read TGCGCCAGCAGCCATCCAAGCGGGAGCTCCTACAATGAGCAGTTCTTC.

This clonotype was recorded a few times. This may arise from a read error, as a much more abundant clone is one base away. This chain uses TRBV20-1 with TRBJ1-5; perhaps TRBD1 as D (6 bases). The CDR3 totals 16 residues. Germline V gene lookup returns CDR1 DFQATT and CDR2 SNEGSKA (reference sequence). V dropped 7 bases and J dropped 0 bases, with 19 bases sitting between them. The CDR3 loop reads CSVRTGGAGSNQPQHF. The CDR3 bases are TGCAGTGTCCGAACCGGGGGCGCGGGTAGCAATCAGCCCCAGCATTTT.

The gene calls are TRBV7-2 and TRBJ1-1; D might be TRBD1 (5 bases). V was pared by 3 bases and J by 4 bases, with 15 bases between. There are 15 residues in the CDR3. Germline CDR1 SGHTA, CDR2 FQGNSA. Here the CDR3 reads CASSFQQGGFTEAFF. The CDR3 region has the DNA TGTGCCAGCAGCTTCCAGCAGGGAGGATTCACTGAAGCTTTCTTT.

The chain has TRBV3-1 and TRBJ2-2; 12 bases map to TRBD2. This CDR3 region has 16 residues. Germline V gene data show CDR1 as LGHDT and CDR2 as YNNKEL (reference sequence). Germline trimming cut 0 bases from V and 9 bases from J; bases unmatched to any gene: 5. CDR3 nucleotide sequence: TGTGCCAGCAGCCAAGAGACTAGCGGGGGCTCCCGGGAGCTGTTTTTT. This sequence encodes CASSQETSGGSRELFF.

Note on this clonotype: A much larger clone sits a single nucleotide away, making a read error possible. The chain is built from TRBV10-3 and TRBJ2-5; D call uncertain. From germline, CDR1 is ENHRY and CDR2 SYGVKD. This CDR3 has 12 residues. V was pared by 6 bases and J by 4 bases, with 9 bases between. CDR3 DNA: TGTGCCATCAGAAAAGACCGAGAGACCCAGTACTTC. Translating it yields CAIRKDRETQYF.

The chain joins TRBV12-3 or TRBV12-4 to TRBJ2-1; D is ambiguous. V shed 6 bases and J shed 0 bases, with 12 bases lying between them. The CDR3 contains 15 residues. The CDR3 region has the DNA TGTGCCAGCAGCCTTGACATCTACTCCTACAATGAGCAGTTCTTC. The encoded protein is CASSLDIYSYNEQFF.

The genes are TRBV6-6 and TRBJ1-1, with D tentatively TRBD1 (5 bases). V was pared by 6 bases and J by 4 bases, with 12 bases between. The CDR3 sequence is 13 residues long. Germline loops: CDR1 MNHNY, CDR2 SVGAGI (reference sequence). Here the CDR3 DNA reads TGTGCCAGCAGGGCCCCGGGACGCACTGAAGCTTTCTTT. Its protein product is CASRAPGRTEAFF.

This clonotype was picked up a small number of times. The rearrangement uses TRBV18 and TRBJ2-1; the match to TRBD2 covers 12 bases. The CDR3 extends over 15 amino acids. Trimming cost V 3 bases and J 8 bases; bases outside gene matches: 5. CDR1 KGHSH and CDR2 LQKENI come from the germline V gene. Here the CDR3 reads CASSPPLAGGHEQFF. DNA of the CDR3: TGTGCCAGCTCACCTCCGCTAGCGGGGGGGCATGAGCAGTTCTTC.

This clonotype has ten or more counts. The genes are TRBV6-6 and TRBJ1-5; D gene ambiguous. CDR3 length equals 14 residues. Deletions cut 7 bases from V and 0 bases from J, with 10 bases between. The germline V gene has CDR1 MNHNY and CDR2 SVGAGI (reference sequence). This CDR3 is CASMATYSNQPQHF. The CDR3 DNA is TGTGCCAGCATGGCGACTTATAGCAATCAGCCCCAGCATTTT.

The chain recombines TRBV19 with TRBJ2-1, with 9 bases matching TRBD2. The CDR3 loop spans 19 amino acids. Per germline, CDR1 LNHDA and CDR2 SQIVND (reference sequence). Trimming at V came to 5 bases and at J to 0 bases, leaving 14 bases not matched to a gene. CDR3 DNA: TGTGCCAGTAGTTTATTGCGGGGGGGAAAGGGAAACTCCTACAATGAGCAGTTCTTC. It yields the protein CASSLLRGGKGNSYNEQFF.

This clonotype has more than one count but fewer than ten. The V and J genes are TRBV28 and TRBJ1-1, with a weak D call TRBD1 (5 bases). Trimming stripped 2 bases from V and 10 bases from J, with 14 bases between. Germline V lookup: CDR1 MDHEN, CDR2 SYDVKM. The CDR3 runs to 13 residues. The CDR3 region is CASSLGMGRGAFF. DNA for the CDR3: TGTGCCAGCAGTTTAGGTATGGGGAGGGGAGCTTTCTTT.

Remarks on this clonotype: This could be a read error, since a much larger clone is one nucleotide away. The conserved phenylalanine or tryptophan normally closing the CDR3 is absent here, so this likely arose from a read error. The chain couples TRBV6-5 to TRBJ1-2, with D unclear. The V end lost 4 bases, the J end lost 2 bases, and 8 bases lay between the germline ends. Germline V gene data show CDR1 as MNHEY and CDR2 as SVGAGI. CDR3 length: 13 amino acids. CDR3 loop: CASSFAVNYGYTV. The CDR3 nucleotides are TGTGCCAGCAGTTTCGCAGTGAACTATGGCTACACCGTC.

This clonotype has a count of ten or more. J is TRBJ1-4 and V is TRBV6-5; weak D call: TRBD1 (6 bases). The CDR3 is 14 amino acids. Trimming pared 5 bases from V and 5 bases from J, leaving 12 bases between. The germline CDR1 and CDR2 sequences are MNHEY and SVGAGI. CDR3 in DNA: TGTGCCAGCAGTCACAGGGACTCCAATGAAAAACTGTTTTTT. It yields the protein CASSHRDSNEKLFF.

Many counts were recorded for this clonotype. The chain couples TRBV6-2 or TRBV6-3 to TRBJ1-6; the D gene is possibly TRBD1 (5 bases). CDR1 MNHEY and CDR2 SVGEGT come from the germline V gene. Deletions cut 2 bases from V and 6 bases from J, with 8 bases between. The CDR3 covers 14 residues. In DNA, the CDR3 is TGTGCCAGCAGTTACGCAGGGATTAATTCACCCCTCCACTTT. As protein: CASSYAGINSPLHF.

This clonotype was detected only a few times. The chain uses TRBV7-2 and TRBJ1-2, with 10 bases aligning to TRBD1. V dropped 5 bases and J dropped 7; count of bases not matched to a gene: 4. Per the germline V gene, CDR1 is SGHTA and CDR2 is FQGNSA. CDR3 length: 13 residues. The CDR3 sequence: CASSPRDRGGYTF. CDR3 coding DNA: TGTGCCAGCAGCCCCCGGGACAGGGGTGGCTACACCTTC.

The rearrangement links TRBV29-1 to TRBJ2-1, with D possibly matching TRBD1 (6 bases). V gave up 6 bases and J gave up 0 bases, with 15 bases separating them. From germline, CDR1 is SQVTM and CDR2 ANQGSEA. CDR3 length: 15 amino acids. CDR3 coding DNA: TGCAGCGTGGCCGAGGCAGGGGCCTCCTACAATGAGCAGTTCTTC. As protein: CSVAEAGASYNEQFF.

As to this clonotype: Just one base apart from a much larger clone, this may be a read error. The chain employs TRBV2 and TRBJ2-1; maybe TRBD1 (6 bases). Near its end, the DNA agrees better with TRBJ2-7, so the J call may be wrong. The CDR3 loop spans 15 amino acids. The germline CDR1 and CDR2 sequences are SNHLY and FYNNEI. CDR3 coding DNA: TGTGCCAGCATTGCCCAGACAGGTTTATACAATGAGCAGTACTTC. Its translation: CASIAQTGLYNEQYF.

The CDR3: CASSQDWTSGIKFF. The DNA for the CDR3 is TGTGCCAGCAGCCAAGATTGGACTAGCGGGATCAAGTTCTTC. The chain has TRBV14 and TRBJ2-1; 12 bases match TRBD2. Trimming removed 0 bases from V and 14 bases from J; junction bases left unmatched: 5. There are 14 residues in the CDR3. Germline CDR1 and CDR2: SGHDN and FVKESK.

The chain recombines TRBV4-1 with TRBJ2-1, with no clear D. The CDR3 is made up of 12 amino acids. The V and J ends lost 2 bases and 9 bases respectively, with 8 bases between them. Germline CDR1 reads MGHRA; CDR2 reads YSYEKL. This chain's CDR3 is CASSQPVSEQFF. CDR3 sequence (DNA): TGCGCCAGCAGCCAACCGGTTAGTGAGCAGTTCTTC.

Details on this clonotype: One end of the junction varies from germline; a read error may be responsible. The V gene is TRBV6-2 or TRBV6-3, the J gene TRBJ1-5; 7 bases align to TRBD1. The CDR3 is made up of 18 amino acids. From germline, CDR1 is MNHEY and CDR2 SVGEGT. CDR3 in amino acids: CASNPYRGNFNSNQPRHF. In DNA form, the CDR3 reads TGTGCCAGCAACCCGTACAGGGGAAATTTTAATAGCAATCAGCCCCGGCATTTT.

This clonotype has just one count. The gene calls are TRBV11-2 and TRBJ2-7; 9 bases align to TRBD2. With the DNA end fitting TRBJ2-5 better, the J assignment may be wrong. The CDR3 covers 14 residues. CDR1 SGHAT and CDR2 FQNNGV come from the germline V gene. CDR3 in DNA: TGTGCCAGCAGCTCTAGCGGGGCCCGTGAGACCCAGTACTTC. This gives the protein CASSSSGARETQYF.

About this clonotype: Given a much more abundant clone one base away, this may be a read error. Since no conserved phenylalanine or tryptophan closes the CDR3, a read error is the likely cause. This chain connects TRBV24-1 to TRBJ1-1; 11 bases agree with TRBD1. V gave up 2 bases and J gave up 3 bases; unmatched junction bases: 7. Germline V gene data show CDR1 as KGHDR and CDR2 as SFDVKD. The CDR3 covers 17 residues. This chain's CDR3 is CATSDSGQGAAYTEAFL. The DNA of the CDR3 is TGTGCCACCAGTGATTCCGGACAGGGGGCAGCGTACACTGAAGCTTTCTTA.

Ten or more counts support this clonotype. The CDR3 spells CASSFGLRSSYEQYF. In DNA form, the CDR3 reads TGTGCCAGCAGTTTTGGGCTTCGCAGCTCCTACGAGCAGTACTTC. V is TRBV12-3 or TRBV12-4 and J is TRBJ2-7, with D unclear. The germline V and J ends were trimmed by 3 bases and 0 bases, with 12 bases remaining between them. The CDR3 is 15 residues long.

There are many counts of this clonotype. The chain carries TRBV4-2 and TRBJ2-1, with D possibly being TRBD1 or TRBD2 (5 bases each). In germline, CDR1 is LGHNA, CDR2 YNFKEQ. V lost 1 base and J lost 6, with 7 bases in between. This CDR3 region has 13 residues. The CDR3 sequence is CASSQVGGNEQFF. For the CDR3, the DNA is TGTGCCAGCAGCCAAGTTGGGGGCAATGAGCAGTTCTTC.

This clonotype was recorded many times. The rearrangement joins TRBV12-3 or TRBV12-4 to TRBJ2-1; D is unresolved. This CDR3 spans 13 amino acids. The germline V and J ends were trimmed by 6 bases and 4 bases, with 10 bases remaining between them. The CDR3 DNA follows: TGTGCCAGCAGCTCAACAGAGTACAATGAGCAGTTCTTC. Its translation: CASSSTEYNEQFF.

The V call is TRBV6-6, the J call TRBJ2-1; 8 nucleotides line up with TRBD2. The CDR3 runs 16 residues. Germline loops: CDR1 MNHNY, CDR2 SVGAGI (reference sequence). Trimming cost V 4 bases and J 8 bases; bases outside gene matches: 13. The CDR3 DNA sequence: TGTGCCAGCAGTTCGGAGGCGGGGGGATGGGTCGATGAGCAGTTCTTC. Protein sequence: CASSSEAGGWVDEQFF.

In this sample, this clonotype turned up many times. The chain combines TRBV10-3 with TRBJ2-1; 11 bases match TRBD2. CDR1 ENHRY and CDR2 SYGVKD come from the germline V gene. After removal of 0 bases from V and 7 bases from J, the junction contained 14 bases not matched to a gene. This CDR3 contains 19 residues. The CDR3 nucleotides are TGTGCCATCAGTGAGTCCCCTAGCGGGGGGCCTACCCCTACGAATGAGCAGTTCTTC. Translating it yields CAISESPSGGPTPTNEQFF.

At least ten counts were recorded for this clonotype. The chain joins TRBV5-5 to TRBJ1-2; D is possibly TRBD1 (5 bases). Trimming removed 7 bases at V and 8 bases at J, with 27 bases between. There are 16 residues in the CDR3. Per germline, CDR1 SGHKS and CDR2 YYEKEE (reference sequence). The CDR3 protein is CASARGDGTPTQGYTF. The CDR3 DNA is TGTGCCAGCGCTAGAGGGGACGGGACCCCTACGCAAGGCTACACCTTC. The complete variable domain, with remaining parts taken from reference TRBV5-5 and TRBJ1-2, reads DAGVTQSPTHLIKTRGQQVTLRCSPISGHKSVSWYQQVLGQGPQFIFQYYEKEERGRGNFPDRFSARQFPNYSSELNVNALLLGDSALYLCASARGDGTPTQGYTFGSGTRLTVV.

Regarding this clonotype: A much larger clone sits a single nucleotide away, making a read error possible. The chain links TRBV5-1 to TRBJ2-1; a weak D match, TRBD1 (6 bases). Trimming shortened V by 7 bases and J by 3 bases, and 11 bases separated the two germline ends. Germline CDR1 and CDR2: SGHRS and YFSETQ. The CDR3 is 13 residues long. CDR3 bases: TGCGCCAGCCGGGACAACTTCTACAATGAGCAGTTCTTC. This encodes CASRDNFYNEQFF.